A single sample is the source of the 5 T cell receptor beta chains below, sequenced in a study of shared clonotypes between healthy human individuals. Here immunoSEQ multiplex PCR was the method, and the copy in TCRdb shows in-frame clones only, minus some. Here the sample spans roughly 1 million clones, around 75% being singletons. What was sequenced was memory CD4+ T cells sorted from blood. Noted subset: CD45RA-negative fraction. The receptor source for this set is a man aged 18 to 29 in good health.

The chain couples TRBV6-1 to TRBJ2-7; a possible D gene is TRBD1 (5 bases). The CDR3 sequence is 15 residues long. Germline CDR1 and CDR2: MNHNS and SASEGT. Trimming shortened V by 2 bases and J by 4 bases, and 15 bases separated the two germline ends. The CDR3 protein is CASSERWGAGYEQYF. CDR3 DNA: TGTGCCAGCAGTGAAAGGTGGGGCGCTGGGTACGAGCAGTACTTC.

V gene TRBV7-2 combines with J gene TRBJ2-5; 7 nucleotides line up with TRBD1. V was clipped by 6 bases and J by 3 bases; unmatched bases: 4. From germline, CDR1 is SGHTA and CDR2 FQGNSA. The CDR3 length is 13 residues. The CDR3 loop is CASSQDRKETQYF. In nucleotides, the CDR3 is TGTGCCAGCAGTCAGGACAGGAAAGAGACCCAGTACTTC.

The chain carries TRBV9 and TRBJ2-5; the match to TRBD2 covers 7 bases. The J segment lost 5 bases and the V segment lost 0 bases, leaving 7 bases of the junction unmatched. This CDR3 has 15 residues. CDR1 is SGDLS and CDR2 is YYNGEE in the germline V gene. In nucleotides, the CDR3 is TGTGCCAGCAGCGTAGTGGGAGGGGTTGGGGAGACCCAGTACTTC. Translation gives CASSVVGGVGETQYF.

The V call is TRBV7-2, the J call TRBJ2-3; D is uncertain. Germline CDR1 SGHTA, CDR2 FQGNSA. CDR3 length equals 15 residues. V shed 0 bases and J shed 4 bases, with 11 bases lying between them. This CDR3 is CASSLATSAADTQYF. The CDR3 DNA is TGTGCCAGCAGCTTAGCTACGAGCGCGGCAGATACGCAGTATTTT.

The J gene is TRBJ2-5, the V gene TRBV15; D ambiguous. The length of the CDR3 is 15 residues. Germline CDR1 is LNHNV and CDR2 is YYDKDF (reference sequence). Trimming stripped 0 bases from V and 0 bases from J, with 8 bases between. The CDR3, as DNA: TGTGCCACCAGCAGAGATATAAGGAACCAAGAGACCCAGTACTTC. Translating gives CATSRDIRNQETQYF.